This TCR beta chain emerged from a study of T cell clones after liver transplantation. The V and J ends lost 2 bases and 6 bases, in that order; junction bases with no gene match: 5. The V gene's germline CDR1 is SGHTS and CDR2 YDEGEE. The CDR3 totals 15 residues. Assay used: immunoSEQ multiplex PCR; TCRdb lists only in-frame clones, some missing. The repertoire has some 110,000 clones, 82% of them found once; the top ten carry 0.99%. The sample was CD4+ T cells from blood, taken before liver transplant. This chain uses TRBV5-8 with TRBJ2-2; 9 bases map to TRBD1. The TCR sequence derives from a human donor who received a liver transplant. In DNA, the CDR3 is TGTGCCAGCAGCTTCGGGACAGGGCGCTCCGGGGAGCTGTTTTTT. It translates to CASSFGTGRSGELFF.